The 27 T cell receptor beta chains reported below all come from one sample, sequenced in a study of blood T cell repertoires in COVID-19. Clones were read by immunoSEQ multiplex PCR, and TCRdb kept only the in-frame ones, dropping some. Here the sample spans 180,000 or so clones, less than 90% being singletons. The sample comprised peripheral blood. Receptor source: a woman in her 70s with COVID-19, enrolled during active disease.

The chain uses TRBV5-1 and TRBJ2-1, with TRBD2 identical over 15 bases. The CDR3 has 19 amino acids. Germline values: CDR1 SGHRS, CDR2 YFSETQ. V trimming: 0 bases; J trimming: 7 bases; junction bases outside the gene matches: 11. DNA of the CDR3: TGCGCCAGCAGCTTGGGGACTAGCGGGGGGGCCCGGAGGTCAAATGAGCAGTTCTTC. Protein: CASSLGTSGGARRSNEQFF.

The chain links TRBV18 to TRBJ2-7; D perhaps matches TRBD2 (6 bases). The length of the CDR3 is 14 residues. Trimming took 2 bases from V and 2 from J, leaving 10 bases between them. The germline CDR1 and CDR2 sequences are KGHSH and LQKENI. CDR3 sequence (DNA): TGTGCCAGCTCACCAAGAGGGACTCCCTACGAGCAGTACTTC. Translating it yields CASSPRGTPYEQYF.

This clone was seen only once. The gene calls are TRBV29-1 and TRBJ1-1; 7 bases line up with TRBD1. This CDR3 spans 16 amino acids. Germline CDR1 reads SQVTM; CDR2 reads ANQGSEA. Germline trimming cut 6 bases from V and 1 base from J; bases unmatched to any gene: 14. This chain's CDR3 is CSVQGAIRQGNTEAFF. The CDR3 nucleotides read TGCAGCGTCCAAGGCGCTATTCGACAGGGGAACACTGAAGCTTTCTTT.

The chain is built from TRBV30 and TRBJ1-1, with 9 nucleotides matching TRBD1. The ends lost 5 bases at V and 5 bases at J; junction bases unmatched: 9. The germline CDR1 and CDR2 sequences are GTSNPN and SVGIG (reference sequence). This CDR3 spans 14 amino acids. The CDR3 sequence is CAWQWTGVTTEAFF. Written as DNA, the CDR3 is TGTGCCTGGCAGTGGACAGGGGTAACAACTGAAGCTTTCTTT.

This clone was counted a single time. This chain uses TRBV6-5 with TRBJ1-2; 7 positions match TRBD1. This CDR3 region has 12 residues. The V segment lost 5 bases and the J segment 6 bases; nucleotides outside the gene matches: 3. In germline, CDR1 is MNHEY, CDR2 SVGAGI. The CDR3 sequence is CASSRQGDGYTF. In DNA, the CDR3 is TGTGCCAGCAGTCGACAGGGCGATGGCTACACCTTC.

J is TRBJ2-2 and V is TRBV19; TRBD1 matches 12 bases. The J segment lost 6 bases and the V segment lost 7 bases, leaving 6 bases of the junction unmatched. From germline, CDR1 is LNHDA and CDR2 SQIVND (reference sequence). The CDR3 has 15 residues. The CDR3 protein is CASTSRDRGPGELFF. CDR3 DNA sequence: TGTGCCAGTACCTCCCGGGACAGGGGGCCCGGGGAGCTGTTTTTT.

This clone was detected a few times. V usage is TRBV2 and J usage is TRBJ1-2, with D maybe TRBD1 (5 bases). This CDR3 is built from 14 residues. Per the germline V gene, CDR1 is SNHLY and CDR2 is FYNNEI. Trimming shortened V by 4 bases and J by 2 bases, and 11 bases separated the two germline ends. In DNA, the CDR3 is TGTGCCAGCAGTGGAATTTCAGGGAACTATGGCTACACCTTC. Translating gives CASSGISGNYGYTF.

J is TRBJ1-4 and V is TRBV18; 7 bases fit TRBD1. V shed 6 bases and J 3 bases; nucleotides not matched to a gene: 4. CDR1 and CDR2 from the germline V gene are KGHSH and LQKENI. The CDR3 length is 14 residues. The CDR3 region is CASSPGQANEKLFF. CDR3 coding DNA: TGTGCCAGCTCCCCCGGACAGGCTAATGAAAAACTGTTTTTT.

V and J are TRBV13 and TRBJ2-7; a weak D match, TRBD2 (5 bases). This CDR3 region has 14 residues. Germline values: CDR1 PRHDT, CDR2 FYEKMQ (reference sequence). Trimming cost V 0 bases and J 0 bases, with 6 bases left between them. The CDR3 loop is CASSLGLASYEQYF. In DNA form, the CDR3 reads TGTGCCAGCAGCTTAGGTCTAGCCTCCTACGAGCAGTACTTC.

This rearrangement joins TRBV5-5 to TRBJ1-1; D gene unclear. Trimming pared 2 bases from V and 0 bases from J, leaving 14 bases between. The V gene's germline CDR1 is SGHKS and CDR2 YYEKEE (reference sequence). The length of the CDR3 is 16 residues. CDR3 coding DNA: TGTGCCAGCAGCTTTAATTTATACAGTGTGAACACTGAAGCTTTCTTT. Its protein is CASSFNLYSVNTEAFF.

The chain links TRBV19 to TRBJ2-7, with a tentative D call TRBD2 (7 bases). V was cut by 4 bases and J by 2 bases, with 18 bases left in between. The CDR3 consists of 16 residues. Per germline, CDR1 LNHDA and CDR2 SQIVND (reference sequence). Written as DNA, the CDR3 is TGTGCCAGTAGTAAACTCGGGGGGCGAGGTACCTACGAGCAGTACTTC. Translation gives CASSKLGGRGTYEQYF.

This rearrangement joins TRBV28 to TRBJ1-2; TRBD1 aligns across 7 bases. Losses at the gene ends were 6 bases for V and 8 bases for J; bases not matched to a gene: 3. Per germline, CDR1 MDHEN and CDR2 SYDVKM. This CDR3 has 11 residues. In DNA, the CDR3 is TGTGCCAGCAGACGGGACAGAGGCTACACCTTC. This sequence encodes CASRRDRGYTF.

This clone is a singleton in its sample. The CDR3 DNA follows: TGTGCCAGTAGTACCCTGGACAGGACCTATGGCTACACCTTC. Its protein is CASSTLDRTYGYTF. This chain connects TRBV19 to TRBJ1-2, with 7 bases identical to TRBD1. The CDR3 has 14 residues. CDR1 is LNHDA and CDR2 is SQIVND in the germline V gene (reference sequence). The V segment lost 4 bases and the J segment 4 bases; nucleotides outside the gene matches: 6. The full variable domain, rest sourced from reference TRBV19 and TRBJ1-2, is DGGITQSPKYLFRKEGQNVTLSCEQNLNHDAMYWYRQDPGQGLRLIYYSQIVNDFQKGDIAEGYSVSREKKESFPLTVTSAQKNPTAFYLCASSTLDRTYGYTFGSGTRLTVV.

The V call is TRBV18, the J call TRBJ1-3; D is uncertain. V dropped 3 bases and J dropped 0 bases, with 9 bases sitting between them. Germline loops: CDR1 KGHSH, CDR2 LQKENI. This CDR3 has 15 amino acids. The CDR3 nucleotides read TGTGCCAGCTCACCTGAAGTCGGCTCTGGAAACACCATATATTTT. Residues: CASSPEVGSGNTIYF.

The chain employs TRBV11-2 and TRBJ2-5; 8 bases are a match to TRBD2. CDR1 SGHAT and CDR2 FQNNGV come from the germline V gene. CDR3 length: 16 residues. V gave up 2 bases and J gave up 4 bases; unmatched junction bases: 9. CDR3 sequence (DNA): TGTGCCAGCAGCTTACCGCGGGGGGCCTCGGTAGAGACCCAGTACTTC. Translation: CASSLPRGASVETQYF.

The chain carries TRBV23-1 and TRBJ1-4; 10 nucleotides align to TRBD1. TRBV23-1 is assigned to the ORF class and has an uncertain function. V was clipped by 3 bases and J by 7 bases; unmatched bases: 8. The CDR3 runs to 16 residues. The CDR3, as DNA: TGCGCCAGCAGTCATCACGACAGGGGGCTTTTTGAAAAACTGTTTTTT. Translation gives CASSHHDRGLFEKLFF.

The chain employs TRBV5-1 and TRBJ2-7; TRBD1 might be the D (5 bases). Germline CDR1 reads SGHRS; CDR2 reads YFSETQ. CDR3 length: 14 residues. The V end was cut by 0 bases, the J end by 2 bases, with 9 bases between. The CDR3 sequence is CASSLARAAYEQYF. CDR3 sequence (DNA): TGCGCCAGCAGCTTGGCCAGGGCGGCCTACGAGCAGTACTTC.

The chain employs TRBV29-1 and TRBJ2-7; D remains unclear. CDR1 SQVTM and CDR2 ANQGSEA come from the germline V gene. The ends were cut back, 8 bases at V and 0 bases at J, with 14 bases in the middle. The CDR3 runs to 13 residues. As DNA, the CDR3 is TGCAGCATCCCCGGTCGGAGCTCCTACGAGCAGTACTTC. Translating it yields CSIPGRSSYEQYF.

The chain is built from TRBV4-1 and TRBJ1-1, with 9 bases fitting TRBD1. V was pared by 1 base and J by 0 bases, with 3 bases of the junction left unmatched. CDR1 MGHRA and CDR2 YSYEKL come from the germline V gene. The CDR3 loop spans 16 amino acids. This chain's CDR3 is CASSQGTGVVNTEAFF. The CDR3 nucleotides are TGCGCCAGCAGCCAAGGGACAGGGGTCGTGAACACTGAAGCTTTCTTT.

The chain links TRBV29-1 to TRBJ2-1; weak D call: TRBD2 (6 bases). The CDR3 has 13 amino acids. Germline CDR1 reads SQVTM; CDR2 reads ANQGSEA. V gave up 6 bases and J gave up 7 bases, with 16 bases separating them. DNA for the CDR3: TGCAGCGTCGCCCTTTTGGGGGGAAATGAGCAGTTCTTC. This codes for CSVALLGGNEQFF.

The chain couples TRBV11-3 to TRBJ2-1; 12 bases are a match to TRBD2. V lost 0 bases and J lost 7; bases outside the gene matches: 1. CDR3 length: 15 residues. Germline V gene data show CDR1 as SGHNT and CDR2 as YENEEA. CDR3 nucleotides: TGTGCCAGCAGCTTAGAGACTAGCGGGAGTAATGAGCAGTTCTTC. This translates into CASSLETSGSNEQFF.

The V gene is TRBV18, the J gene TRBJ1-1; TRBD1 aligns across 8 bases. The CDR3 consists of 15 residues. The V gene end was trimmed by 3 bases and the J gene end by 5 bases; junction bases not matched to a gene: 8. Germline loops: CDR1 KGHSH, CDR2 LQKENI. CDR3 bases: TGTGCCAGCTCACCCTTCGACAGGGGTGGGACTGAAGCTTTCTTT. Translating gives CASSPFDRGGTEAFF.

V is TRBV6-4 and J is TRBJ1-1; 9 nucleotides match TRBD1. CDR3 length: 17 residues. Germline trimming cut 4 bases from V and 1 base from J; bases unmatched to any gene: 10. CDR1 is MRHNA and CDR2 is SNTAGT in the germline V gene. The CDR3 DNA reads TGTGCCAGCAGTGCCACGGGACAGGGCGTGGGGAACACTGAAGCTTTCTTT. This translates into CASSATGQGVGNTEAFF.

The chain combines TRBV30 with TRBJ1-4, with 11 bases matching TRBD1. Trimming at V came to 1 base and at J to 7 bases, leaving 11 bases not matched to a gene. This CDR3 region has 17 residues. Germline lookup yields CDR1 GTSNPN and CDR2 SVGIG (reference sequence). CDR3: CAWSGQLTGTGGEKLFF. The DNA for the CDR3 is TGTGCCTGGAGTGGTCAACTAACCGGGACAGGGGGTGAAAAACTGTTTTTT.

This chain joins TRBV30 and TRBJ2-4; possibly TRBD2 for D (7 bases). There are 13 residues in the CDR3. Germline CDR1 GTSNPN, CDR2 SVGIG (reference sequence). The V end was cut by 2 bases, the J end by 8 bases, with 13 bases between. The CDR3 is CAWSPRGADIQYF. CDR3 sequence (DNA): TGTGCCTGGAGTCCCCGGGGGGCTGACATTCAGTACTTC.

The CDR3 sequence: CSVEGFGYYGYTF. CDR3 bases: TGCAGCGTTGAAGGGTTCGGGTACTATGGCTACACCTTC. This sequence joins TRBV29-1 and TRBJ1-2; D call uncertain. This CDR3 contains 13 residues. The germline V and J ends were trimmed by 1 base and 3 bases, with 9 bases remaining between them. Germline assignment: CDR1 SQVTM and CDR2 ANQGSEA.

The J gene is TRBJ2-1, the V gene TRBV27; 11 bases line up with TRBD2. Germline assignment: CDR1 MNHEY and CDR2 SMNVEV (reference sequence). The trim removed 3 bases at V and 8 bases at J, leaving 12 bases unmatched. The CDR3 totals 17 residues. The CDR3 DNA sequence: TGTGCCAGCAGTTTTAGCGGGAGGGCCTCTCTGGCTCATGAGCAGTTCTTC. Translating gives CASSFSGRASLAHEQFF.